This T cell receptor (beta chain) stems from a study of glioma-infiltrating T cells (dated by TCRdb to the mid-2010s). Study-wide context: TCR alpha- and beta-chain repertoires were sequenced from glioma tissue, non-neoplastic brain tissue and matched peripheral blood mononuclear cells. Three low-grade glioma patients, several primary glioblastoma patients and three non-glioma patients contributing non-neoplastic brain tissue were included in the paired cohort. To measure divergence between tissue and blood T-cell populations, each tissue-infiltrating repertoire was compared with the peripheral blood repertoire of the same patient.

This clonotype was observed at least ten times. Its antigen specificity is not known. Base quality data are lacking; no much larger clone is found one base away. Findings and caveats that apply to the study as a whole: Tissue and blood shared very few CDR3 sequences, a result attributed to high CDR3 diversity and limited sampling. Group comparisons were based on small numbers of patients: three non-neoplastic, three low-grade glioma and eight or nine glioblastoma patients. In non-neoplastic patients, VJ-independent divergence between tissue and blood fell below expectation, whereas in all gliomas, and especially in low-grade gliomas, the divergence rose above expectation.

TCR alpha and beta CDR3 regions were amplified with the iRepertoire nested amplicon-rescue multiplex PCR (arm-PCR) platform from RNA. The input for one-step reverse transcription and amplification was 100-400 ng of tissue mRNA or PBMC total RNA. After bead purification, a secondary multiplex PCR added Illumina adapters, and libraries were gel-purified between 200 and 400 bp. Demultiplexing relied on internal 6-nucleotide barcodes carried by the libraries. Sequencing of the libraries was done on an Illumina MiSeq using 2x220 or 2x250 nucleotide paired-end reads. The authors' pipeline ran thus. FLASH 1.2.11 was used to merge paired reads, and BWA-MEM then aligned the reads to the GRCh37 human genome before TRA and TRB reads were extracted. V and J assignment used an IMGT-derived reference of cassette sequences and CDR3 motifs that included pseudogenes. Reads were translated in three frames, and productive CDR3s were defined by a C…FGXG motif without stop codons. A clonotype was defined as a unique combination of a V-J cassette pair and a CDR3 amino acid sequence. Reads were filtered by Hamming distance, thresholded by each sample's sequence error rate in mapped regions. TCRdb reanalyzed the raw reads on its own, using fastp at Q25 for trimming and MiXCR for clone calling, and kept in-frame beta chains. Rows matching on CDR3 protein sequence are summarized as one entry with the most common DNA and genes. TCRdb assigned the V and J calls; the authors' analysis was not used. Here the sample has approximately 93,000 distinct CDR3 sequences; around 37% occur a single time. The top ten constitute roughly two fifths of the sample.

V is reduced by 4 bases and J by 0 bases, leaving a spacing of 15 bases between them. From a lookup of the germline V gene (reference sequence), CDR1 and CDR2 are LNHDA and SQIVND. The CDR3 spans 16 residues, from the cysteine through the phenylalanine. Of the read, only the CDR3 DNA is kept; its 48 bases are in frame from base 1. Material: glioma tissue, nonneoplastic brain tissue, or PBMCs (not recorded which). The chain was built from TRBV19 and TRBJ1-1; the D gene cannot be named for sure. The sequence derives from a human donor with low-grade glioma or glioblastoma, undergoing nonglioma brain surgery, or in good health (not recorded which). The CDR3 sequence is CASSNPTGAMNTEAFF. The DNA is TGTGCCAGTAGTAACCCAACGGGAGCAATGAACACTGAAGCTTTCTTT. The reference TRBV19 and TRBJ1-1 proteins fill in what lies around the CDR3, so the full variable domain reads DGGITQSPKYLFRKEGQNVTLSCEQNLNHDAMYWYRQDPGQGLRLIYYSQIVNDFQKGDIAEGYSVSREKKESFPLTVTSAQKNPTAFYLCASSNPTGAMNTEAFFGQGTRLTVV.